This T cell receptor (beta chain) emerged from a study of blood T cell repertoires in COVID-19. About the study: In each case, the material was cDNA or gDNA derived from T cells, B-cell-depleted T cells, or PBMCs.

The authors' processing: The authors estimated nucleated cell counts from reference gene primer amplification. Sequencing was performed with immunoSEQ multiplex PCR; in TCRdb, only in-frame clones are kept and a portion is missing. V, J and clone size are taken as reported in that table, and D and trimming were inferred from the DNA itself. Of 100,000 or so clones in the sample, roughly 92% were seen once. The germline V gene encodes CDR1 MDHEN and CDR2 SYDVKM. CDR3 length: 15 residues. V lost 4 bases and J lost 2; bases outside the gene matches: 7. The sequence derives from a man in his 60s with acute or convalescent COVID-19. The sample consisted of peripheral blood. V usage is TRBV28 and J usage is TRBJ2-5; 7 nucleotides line up with TRBD1. CDR3 coding DNA: TGTGCCAGCAGTTCCCTGGGACAGAGACAAGAGACCCAGTACTTC. This sequence encodes CASSSLGQRQETQYF.